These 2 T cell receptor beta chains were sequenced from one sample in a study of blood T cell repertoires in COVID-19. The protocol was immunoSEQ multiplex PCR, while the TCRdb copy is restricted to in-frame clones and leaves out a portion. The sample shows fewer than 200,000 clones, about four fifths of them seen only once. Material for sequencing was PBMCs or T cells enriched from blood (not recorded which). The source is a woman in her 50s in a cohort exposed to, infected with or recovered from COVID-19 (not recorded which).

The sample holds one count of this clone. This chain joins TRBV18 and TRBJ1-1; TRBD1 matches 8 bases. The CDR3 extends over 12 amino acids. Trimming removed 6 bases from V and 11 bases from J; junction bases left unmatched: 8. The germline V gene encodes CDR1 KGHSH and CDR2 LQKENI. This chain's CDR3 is CASSPPDREAFF. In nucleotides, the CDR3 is TGTGCCAGCTCCCCGCCGGACAGGGAGGCTTTCTTT.

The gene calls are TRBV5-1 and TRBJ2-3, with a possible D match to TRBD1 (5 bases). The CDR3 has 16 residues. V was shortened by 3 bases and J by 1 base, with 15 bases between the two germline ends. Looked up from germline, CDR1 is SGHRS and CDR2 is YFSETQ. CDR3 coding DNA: TGCGCCAGCAGCTCTCTAGGACAAGGGGGCACAGATACGCAGTATTTT. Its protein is CASSSLGQGGTDTQYF.